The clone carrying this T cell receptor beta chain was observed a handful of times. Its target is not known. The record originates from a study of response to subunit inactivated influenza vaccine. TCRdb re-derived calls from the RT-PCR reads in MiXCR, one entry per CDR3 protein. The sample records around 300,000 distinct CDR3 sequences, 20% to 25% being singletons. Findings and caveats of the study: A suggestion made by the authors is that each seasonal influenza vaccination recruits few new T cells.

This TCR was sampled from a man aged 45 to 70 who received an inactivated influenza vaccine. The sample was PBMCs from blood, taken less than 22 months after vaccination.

CDR3 amino acids: CASSLMEGSYNEQFF. In DNA form, the CDR3 reads TGTGCCAGCAGCTTAATGGAGGGTTCCTACAATGAGCAGTTCTTC. V and J are TRBV7-2 and TRBJ2-1; possible D gene TRBD2, 6 bases. V was trimmed by 2 bases and J by 1 base, leaving 9 bases between them. This CDR3 is 15 amino acids long. Germline-derived CDR1 and CDR2 are SGHTA and FQGNSA.